This paragraph covers one T cell receptor (beta chain) sequence. This sample is part of a study of blood T cell repertoires in COVID-19. How the authors handled the data: The authors estimated nucleated cell counts from reference gene primer amplification. The method was immunoSEQ multiplex PCR; TCRdb's version includes in-frame clones alone and lacks a portion of them. V, J and clone size are taken as reported in that table, and D and trimming were inferred from the DNA itself. The table records some 68,000 clones, around 85% of them present only once. The germline gives CDR1 SGHAT, CDR2 FQNNGV. The CDR3 has 16 amino acids. After removal of 1 base from V and 6 bases from J, the junction contained 10 bases not matched to a gene.

The genes are TRBV11-2 and TRBJ2-5; 8 bases line up with TRBD1. Sequenced sample: peripheral blood. This TCR was recovered from a man aged 45-65 years with active COVID-19. The CDR3 sequence is CASSLGTGPIGKTQYF. The CDR3 nucleotides are TGTGCCAGCAGCTTAGGGACAGGGCCGATTGGAAAGACCCAGTACTTC.